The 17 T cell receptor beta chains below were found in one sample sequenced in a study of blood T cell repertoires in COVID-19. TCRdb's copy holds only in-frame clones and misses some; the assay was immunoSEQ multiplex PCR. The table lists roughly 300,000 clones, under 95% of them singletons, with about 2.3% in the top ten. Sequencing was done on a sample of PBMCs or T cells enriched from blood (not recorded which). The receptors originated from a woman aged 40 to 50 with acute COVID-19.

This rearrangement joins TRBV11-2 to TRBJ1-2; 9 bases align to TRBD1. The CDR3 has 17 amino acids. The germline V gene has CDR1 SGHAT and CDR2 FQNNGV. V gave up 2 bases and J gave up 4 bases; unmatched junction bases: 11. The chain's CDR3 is CASSLQGGTGFIYGYTF. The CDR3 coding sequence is TGTGCCAGCAGCTTACAGGGGGGGACAGGGTTTATCTATGGCTACACCTTC.

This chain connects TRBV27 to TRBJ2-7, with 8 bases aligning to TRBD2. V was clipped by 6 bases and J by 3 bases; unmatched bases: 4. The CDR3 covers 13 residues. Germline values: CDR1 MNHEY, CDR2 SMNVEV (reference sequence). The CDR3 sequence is CASRTLAGYEQYF. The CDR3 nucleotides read TGTGCCAGCAGAACTCTAGCGGGCTACGAGCAGTACTTC.

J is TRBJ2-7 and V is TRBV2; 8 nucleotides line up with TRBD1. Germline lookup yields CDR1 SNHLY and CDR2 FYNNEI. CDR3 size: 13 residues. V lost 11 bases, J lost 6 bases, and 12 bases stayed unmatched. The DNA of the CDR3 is TGTGCCGCAGCCGGACAGGGTCGACGCGAGCAGTACTTC. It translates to CAAAGQGRREQYF.

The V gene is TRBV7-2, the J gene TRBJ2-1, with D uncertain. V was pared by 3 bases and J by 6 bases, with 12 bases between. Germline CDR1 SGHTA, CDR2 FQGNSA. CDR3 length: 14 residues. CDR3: CASSFSLRVNEQFF. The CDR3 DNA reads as TGTGCCAGCAGCTTCTCACTTCGGGTCAATGAGCAGTTCTTC.

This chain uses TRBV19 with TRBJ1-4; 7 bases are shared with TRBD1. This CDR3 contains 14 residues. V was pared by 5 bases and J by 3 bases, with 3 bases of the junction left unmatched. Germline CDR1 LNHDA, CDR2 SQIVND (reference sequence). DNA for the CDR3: TGTGCCAGTAGTGCCGGGACAGCTAATGAAAAACTGTTTTTT. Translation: CASSAGTANEKLFF.

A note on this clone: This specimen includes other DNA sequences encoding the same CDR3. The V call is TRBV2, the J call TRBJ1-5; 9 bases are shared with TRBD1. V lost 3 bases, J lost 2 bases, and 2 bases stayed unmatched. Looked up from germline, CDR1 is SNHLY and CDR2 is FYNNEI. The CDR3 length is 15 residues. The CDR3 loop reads CASSEGQGRNQPQHF. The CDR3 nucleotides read TGTGCCAGCAGTGAGGGACAGGGACGCAATCAGCCCCAGCATTTT.

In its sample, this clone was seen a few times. CDR3 sequence reads: CASSFPGQGAYEQYF. The CDR3 DNA reads TGTGCCAGCAGTTTCCCGGGACAGGGGGCCTACGAGCAGTACTTC. The chain carries TRBV28 and TRBJ2-7; 11 bases are a match to TRBD1. In germline, CDR1 is MDHEN, CDR2 SYDVKM. The CDR3 is made up of 15 amino acids. Losses at the gene ends were 3 bases for V and 2 bases for J; bases not matched to a gene: 3.

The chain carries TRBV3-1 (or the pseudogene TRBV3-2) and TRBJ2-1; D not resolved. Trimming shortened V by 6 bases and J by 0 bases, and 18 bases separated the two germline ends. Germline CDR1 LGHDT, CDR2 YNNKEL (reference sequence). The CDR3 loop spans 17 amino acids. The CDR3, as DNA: TGTGCCAGCAGTCCCTTACACACAGAGAGCTCCTACAATGAGCAGTTCTTC. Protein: CASSPLHTESSYNEQFF.

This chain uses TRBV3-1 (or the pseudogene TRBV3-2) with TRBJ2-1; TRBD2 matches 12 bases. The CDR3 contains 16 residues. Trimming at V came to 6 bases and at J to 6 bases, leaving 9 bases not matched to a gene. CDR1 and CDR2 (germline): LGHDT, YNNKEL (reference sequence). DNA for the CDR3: TGTGCCAGCAGTCCCGGGACTAGCGGGTCTTTCAATGAGCAGTTCTTC. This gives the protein CASSPGTSGSFNEQFF.

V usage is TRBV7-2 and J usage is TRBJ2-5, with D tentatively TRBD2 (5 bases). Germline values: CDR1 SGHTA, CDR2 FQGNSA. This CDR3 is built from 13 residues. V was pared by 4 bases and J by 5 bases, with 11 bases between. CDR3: CASSSGSSETQYF. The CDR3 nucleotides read TGTGCCAGCAGCTCGGGGTCGTCGGAGACCCAGTACTTC.

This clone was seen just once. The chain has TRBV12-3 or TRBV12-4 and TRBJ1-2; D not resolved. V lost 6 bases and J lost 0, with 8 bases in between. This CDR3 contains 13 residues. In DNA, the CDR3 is TGTGCCAGCAGCTTAACAGCTAACTATGGCTACACCTTC. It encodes CASSLTANYGYTF.

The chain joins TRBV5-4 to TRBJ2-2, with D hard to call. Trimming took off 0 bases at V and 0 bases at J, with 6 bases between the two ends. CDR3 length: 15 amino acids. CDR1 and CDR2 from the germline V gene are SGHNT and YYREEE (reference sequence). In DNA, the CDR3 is TGTGCCAGCAGCTTGGACAACGCGAACACCGGGGAGCTGTTTTTT. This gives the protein CASSLDNANTGELFF.

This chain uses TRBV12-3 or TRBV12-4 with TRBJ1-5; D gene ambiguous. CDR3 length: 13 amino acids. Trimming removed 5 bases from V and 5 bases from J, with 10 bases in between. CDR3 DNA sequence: TGTGCCAGCAGTCTAGGACTGGATCAGCCCCAGCATTTT. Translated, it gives CASSLGLDQPQHF.

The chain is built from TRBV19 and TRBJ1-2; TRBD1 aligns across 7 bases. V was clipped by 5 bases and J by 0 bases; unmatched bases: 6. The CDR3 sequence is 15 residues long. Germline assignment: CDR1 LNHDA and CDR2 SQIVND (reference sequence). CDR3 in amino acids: CASSGQAIANYGYTF. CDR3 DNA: TGTGCCAGTAGTGGACAGGCGATAGCTAACTATGGCTACACCTTC.

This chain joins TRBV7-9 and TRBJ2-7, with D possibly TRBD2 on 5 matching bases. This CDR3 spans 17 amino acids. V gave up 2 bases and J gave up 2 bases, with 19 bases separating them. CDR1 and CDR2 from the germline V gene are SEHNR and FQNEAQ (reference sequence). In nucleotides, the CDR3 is TGTGCCAGCAGCTTAACCCCCCCGACCAGCGGCACCTACGAGCAGTACTTC. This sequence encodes CASSLTPPTSGTYEQYF.

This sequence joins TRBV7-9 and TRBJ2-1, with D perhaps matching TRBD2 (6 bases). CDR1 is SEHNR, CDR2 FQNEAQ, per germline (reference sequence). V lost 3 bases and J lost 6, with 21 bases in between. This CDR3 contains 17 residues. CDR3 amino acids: CASSFDIGFVGGNEQFF. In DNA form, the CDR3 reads TGTGCCAGCAGCTTCGACATAGGGTTTGTGGGAGGCAATGAGCAGTTCTTC.

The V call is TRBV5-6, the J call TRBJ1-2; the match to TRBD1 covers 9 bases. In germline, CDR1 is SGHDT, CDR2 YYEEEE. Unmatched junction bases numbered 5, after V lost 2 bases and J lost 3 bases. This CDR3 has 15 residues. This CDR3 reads CASSLTGGADYGYTF. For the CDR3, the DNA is TGTGCCAGCAGCTTAACAGGGGGCGCCGACTATGGCTACACCTTC.